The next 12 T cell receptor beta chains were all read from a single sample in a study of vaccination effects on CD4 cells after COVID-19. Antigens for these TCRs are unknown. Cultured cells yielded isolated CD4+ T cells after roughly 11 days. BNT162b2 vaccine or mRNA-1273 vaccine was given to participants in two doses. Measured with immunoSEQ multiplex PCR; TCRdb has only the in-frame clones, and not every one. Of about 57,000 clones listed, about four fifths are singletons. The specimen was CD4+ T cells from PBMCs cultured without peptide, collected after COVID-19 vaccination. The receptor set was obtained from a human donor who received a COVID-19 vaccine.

Written as DNA, the CDR3 is TGTGCCAGCAGCCCCATCAGGGAGACCCAGTACTTC. As protein: CASSPIRETQYF. The gene calls are TRBV7-8 and TRBJ2-5; D uncertain. Germline V CDR1 and CDR2: SGHVS, FQNEAQ. V was shortened by 5 bases and J by 5 bases, with 9 bases between the two germline ends. This CDR3 is built from 12 residues. Supplemented by reference TRBV7-8 and TRBJ2-5, the full variable domain reads GAGVSQSPRYKVAKRGQDVALRCDPISGHVSLFWYQQALGQGPEFLTYFQNEAQLDKSGLPSDRFFAERPEGSVSTLKIQRTQQEDSAVYLCASSPIRETQYFGPGTRLLVL.

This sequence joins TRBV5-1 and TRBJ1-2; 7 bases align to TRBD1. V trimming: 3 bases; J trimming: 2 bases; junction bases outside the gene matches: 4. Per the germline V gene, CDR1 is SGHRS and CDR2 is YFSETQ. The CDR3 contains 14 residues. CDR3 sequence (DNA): TGCGCCAGCAGCTGGGACAGCAACAACTATGGCTACACCTTC. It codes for CASSWDSNNYGYTF.

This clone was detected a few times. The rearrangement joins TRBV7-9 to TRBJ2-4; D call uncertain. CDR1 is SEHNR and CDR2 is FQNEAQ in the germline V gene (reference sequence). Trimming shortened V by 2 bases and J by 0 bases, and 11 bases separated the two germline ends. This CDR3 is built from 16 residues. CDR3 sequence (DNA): TGTGCCAGCAGCTTATCCACAGTCATAGCCAAAAACATTCAGTACTTC. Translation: CASSLSTVIAKNIQYF.

This CDR3 is CASSPGSYEQYF. The CDR3 coding sequence is TGTGCCAGCTCCCCGGGGAGCTACGAGCAGTACTTC. V and J are TRBV18 and TRBJ2-7; TRBD2 might be the D (5 bases). The CDR3 contains 12 residues. Germline assignment: CDR1 KGHSH and CDR2 LQKENI. V lost 6 bases, J lost 3 bases, and 9 bases lay in between.

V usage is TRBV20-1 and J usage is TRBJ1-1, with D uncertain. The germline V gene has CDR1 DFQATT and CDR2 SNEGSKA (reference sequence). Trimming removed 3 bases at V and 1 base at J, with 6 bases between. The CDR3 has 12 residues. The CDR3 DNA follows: TGCAGTGCTAGTACAGAGAACACTGAAGCTTTCTTT. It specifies CSASTENTEAFF.

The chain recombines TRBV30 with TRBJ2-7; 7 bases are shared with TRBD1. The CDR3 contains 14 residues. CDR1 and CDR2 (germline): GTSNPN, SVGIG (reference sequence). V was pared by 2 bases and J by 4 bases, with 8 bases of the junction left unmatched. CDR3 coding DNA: TGTGCCTGGAGTCGGGACAGCCGTTTATACGAGCAGTACTTC. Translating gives CAWSRDSRLYEQYF.

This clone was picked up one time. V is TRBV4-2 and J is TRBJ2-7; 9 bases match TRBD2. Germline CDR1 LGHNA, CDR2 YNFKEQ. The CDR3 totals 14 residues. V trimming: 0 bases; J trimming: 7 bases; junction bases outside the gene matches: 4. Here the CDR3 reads CASSQEVAGGEQYF. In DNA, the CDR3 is TGTGCCAGCAGCCAAGAGGTGGCGGGAGGGGAGCAGTACTTC.

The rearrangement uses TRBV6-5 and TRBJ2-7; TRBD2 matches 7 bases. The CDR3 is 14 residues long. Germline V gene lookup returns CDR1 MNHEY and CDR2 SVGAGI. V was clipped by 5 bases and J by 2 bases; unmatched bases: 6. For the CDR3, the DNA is TGTGCCAGCAGTCCCGGGACTAAGACCTACGAGCAGTACTTC. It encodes CASSPGTKTYEQYF.

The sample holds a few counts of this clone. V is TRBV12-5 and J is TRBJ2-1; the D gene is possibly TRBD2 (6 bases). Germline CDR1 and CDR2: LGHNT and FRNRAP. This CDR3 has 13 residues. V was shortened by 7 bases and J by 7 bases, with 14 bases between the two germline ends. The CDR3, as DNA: TGTGCTAGTGCCTCGGGGGAGAGGAATGAGCAGTTCTTC. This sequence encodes CASASGERNEQFF.

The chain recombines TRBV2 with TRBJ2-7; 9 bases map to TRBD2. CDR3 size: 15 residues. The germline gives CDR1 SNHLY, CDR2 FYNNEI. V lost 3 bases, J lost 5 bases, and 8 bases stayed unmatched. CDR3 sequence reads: CASSEDSGRIHEQYF. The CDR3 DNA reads TGTGCCAGCAGTGAGGATAGCGGGAGAATCCACGAGCAGTACTTC.

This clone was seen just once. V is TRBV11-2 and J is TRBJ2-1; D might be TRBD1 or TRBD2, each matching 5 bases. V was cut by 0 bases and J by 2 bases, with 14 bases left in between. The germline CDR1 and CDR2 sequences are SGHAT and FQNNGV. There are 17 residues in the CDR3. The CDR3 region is CASSLDWGGLPYNEQFF. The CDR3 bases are TGTGCCAGCAGCTTAGATTGGGGCGGGCTCCCCTACAATGAGCAGTTCTTC. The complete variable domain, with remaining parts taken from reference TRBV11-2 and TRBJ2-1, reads EAGVAQSPRYKIIEKRQSVAFWCNPISGHATLYWYQQILGQGPKLLIQFQNNGVVDDSQLPKDRFSAERLKGVDSTLKIQPAKLEDSAVYLCASSLDWGGLPYNEQFFGPGTRLTVL.

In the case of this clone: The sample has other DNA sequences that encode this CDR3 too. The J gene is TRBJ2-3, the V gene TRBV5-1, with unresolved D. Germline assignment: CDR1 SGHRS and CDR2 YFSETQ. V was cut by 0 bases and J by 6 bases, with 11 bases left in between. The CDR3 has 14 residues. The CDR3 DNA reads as TGCGCCAGCAGCTTGGGCTCCCCCACTGATACGCAGTATTTT. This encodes CASSLGSPTDTQYF. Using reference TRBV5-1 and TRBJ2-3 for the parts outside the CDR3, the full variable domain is KAGVTQTPRYLIKTRGQQVTLSCSPISGHRSVSWYQQTPGQGLQFLFEYFSETQRNKGNFPGRFSGRQFSNSRSEMNVSTLELGDSALYLCASSLGSPTDTQYFGPGTRLTVL.